A single sample is the source of the 27 T cell receptor beta chains below, sequenced in a study of blood T cell repertoires in COVID-19. TCRdb's table, derived via immunoSEQ multiplex PCR, lists solely in-frame clones and lacks some. The profile shows about 130,000 clones, around nine tenths of them singletons. Sequencing was performed on peripheral blood. All receptors come from a woman in her 70s with COVID-19, enrolled during active disease.

This clone was seen at least ten times. The genes are TRBV5-8 and TRBJ1-6; TRBD1 might be the D (6 bases). V was trimmed by 4 bases and J by 0 bases, leaving 14 bases between them. The CDR3 is 17 residues long. CDR1 SGHTS and CDR2 YDEGEE come from the germline V gene. CDR3 sequence: CASSLRDTSSYNSPLHF. DNA of the CDR3: TGTGCCAGCAGCCTCCGGGACACTAGCTCCTATAATTCACCCCTCCACTTT.

V usage is TRBV19 and J usage is TRBJ2-2; D remains ambiguous. This CDR3 has 17 residues. V lost 3 bases and J 5 bases, leaving 19 bases between the germline ends. CDR1 and CDR2 (germline): LNHDA, SQIVND (reference sequence). CDR3 in DNA: TGTGCCAGTAGTATGGGCAGTGGATTTACTCGAACCGGGGAGCTGTTTTTT. The encoded protein is CASSMGSGFTRTGELFF.

The chain couples TRBV5-6 to TRBJ2-7; the D gene is possibly TRBD1 (6 bases). Germline CDR1 and CDR2: SGHDT and YYEEEE. The CDR3 has 18 residues. Trimming shortened V by 6 bases and J by 2 bases, and 27 bases separated the two germline ends. The CDR3 spells CASTEDSSTAYSAYEQYF. CDR3 nucleotide sequence: TGTGCCAGCACCGAGGACAGCAGTACTGCCTACTCCGCCTACGAGCAGTACTTC.

The chain carries TRBV27 and TRBJ1-1, with 7 bases that match TRBD1. The CDR3 totals 13 residues. Germline loops: CDR1 MNHEY, CDR2 SMNVEV (reference sequence). The V and J ends lost 5 bases and 5 bases, in that order; junction bases with no gene match: 5. This chain's CDR3 is CASSPLTGTEAFF. The CDR3 nucleotides are TGTGCCAGCAGTCCCTTGACAGGGACTGAAGCTTTCTTT.

This clone has more than one count but fewer than ten. This CDR3 is CASTETNTGELFF. CDR3 bases: TGTGCCAGCACCGAAACTAACACCGGGGAGCTGTTTTTT. This chain uses TRBV2 with TRBJ2-2; D is undetermined. Trimming shortened V by 7 bases and J by 2 bases, and 8 bases separated the two germline ends. Germline-derived CDR1 and CDR2 are SNHLY and FYNNEI. The CDR3 runs 13 residues.

The chain has TRBV18 and TRBJ1-1; D not certain. Germline V gene data show CDR1 as KGHSH and CDR2 as LQKENI. This CDR3 spans 14 amino acids. Trimming took 6 bases from V and 1 from J, leaving 12 bases between them. This CDR3 reads CASSPLRENTEAFF. CDR3 in DNA: TGTGCCAGCTCTCCGCTTCGGGAGAACACTGAAGCTTTCTTT.

This clone was seen a few times. The rearrangement joins TRBV2 to TRBJ1-3; tentative D call: TRBD1 (5 bases). The V end lost 6 bases, the J end lost 3 bases, and 15 bases lay between the germline ends. The CDR3 covers 15 residues. The V gene's germline CDR1 is SNHLY and CDR2 FYNNEI. In DNA, the CDR3 is TGTGCCAGCAGCAGCATTCAGGGAAGTGGAAACACCATATATTTT. It codes for CASSSIQGSGNTIYF.

The V and J genes are TRBV7-2 and TRBJ2-5, with 7 bases that match TRBD2. V lost 5 bases and J lost 5; bases outside the gene matches: 8. Germline lookup yields CDR1 SGHTA and CDR2 FQGNSA. The CDR3 consists of 14 residues. Written as DNA, the CDR3 is TGTGCCAGCAGCCTGCCGGGGGGAGGGGAGACCCAGTACTTC. Residues: CASSLPGGGETQYF. Complete variable domain (other parts from reference TRBV7-2 and TRBJ2-5): GAGVSQSPSNKVTEKGKDVELRCDPISGHTALYWYRQSLGQGLEFLIYFQGNSAPDKSGLPSDRFSAERTGGSVSTLTIQRTQQEDSAVYLCASSLPGGGETQYFGPGTRLLVL.

The chain has TRBV21-1 and TRBJ1-1. TRBV21-1 is a recognized pseudogene. The CDR3 consists of 14 residues. CDR3 in DNA: TGTGCCAGCACCCGTACTCGGAGGAACACTGAAGCTTTCTTT. Translated: CASTRTRRNTEAFF.

In this sample, this clone turned up a few times. The chain is built from TRBV19 and TRBJ2-1; the D gene is possibly TRBD1 (5 bases). Germline-derived CDR1 and CDR2 are LNHDA and SQIVND (reference sequence). The CDR3 runs to 13 residues. Trimming took 6 bases from V and 5 from J, leaving 11 bases between them. CDR3 region: CASRPRQNNEQFF. CDR3 bases: TGTGCCAGTAGACCTAGACAGAACAATGAGCAGTTCTTC.

The rearrangement joins TRBV30 to TRBJ1-5; D ambiguous. CDR3 length: 16 residues. Deletions cut 0 bases from V and 0 bases from J, with 12 bases between. In germline, CDR1 is GTSNPN, CDR2 SVGIG (reference sequence). The CDR3 loop reads CAWSVPPGISNQPQHF. DNA of the CDR3: TGTGCCTGGAGTGTACCCCCCGGGATTAGCAATCAGCCCCAGCATTTT.

The rearrangement joins TRBV29-1 to TRBJ1-1, with TRBD1 identical over 9 bases. J was trimmed by 1 base and V by 6 bases; bases with no gene match: 6. The germline CDR1 and CDR2 sequences are SQVTM and ANQGSEA. This CDR3 comprises 14 residues. The CDR3 reads CSVEPQGANTEAFF. The CDR3, as DNA: TGCAGCGTGGAACCACAGGGGGCGAACACTGAAGCTTTCTTT.

The CDR3 protein is CASSQGTPGGTEAFF. In DNA, the CDR3 is TGTGCCAGCAGCCAAGGTACACCGGGGGGCACTGAAGCTTTCTTT. V gene TRBV3-1 (or the pseudogene TRBV3-2) combines with J gene TRBJ1-1; perhaps TRBD1 as D (5 bases). The V gene's germline CDR1 is LGHDT and CDR2 YNNKEL (reference sequence). The CDR3 is made up of 15 amino acids. The V and J ends lost 1 base and 4 bases respectively, with 13 bases between them.

The J gene is TRBJ2-5, the V gene TRBV5-4; a weak D match, TRBD2 (7 bases). V shed 0 bases and J shed 4 bases, with 16 bases lying between them. The germline CDR1 and CDR2 sequences are SGHNT and YYREEE (reference sequence). The CDR3 covers 16 residues. CDR3 residues: CASSLALRGGAETQYF. In DNA, the CDR3 is TGTGCCAGCAGCTTGGCCTTGAGGGGGGGCGCAGAGACCCAGTACTTC.

This clone showed up just once. This rearrangement joins TRBV5-6 to TRBJ1-2; D is perhaps TRBD1 (5 bases). The CDR3 runs 13 residues. Germline V CDR1 and CDR2: SGHDT, YYEEEE. Trimming left V 0 bases short and J 4 bases short, with 7 bases between. The CDR3 here is CASSLGQSYGYTF. Here the CDR3 DNA reads TGTGCCAGCAGCTTGGGACAGAGCTATGGCTACACCTTC.

This clone was seen only once. This chain links TRBV11-1 with TRBJ2-2; D may be TRBD2 (6 bases). Trimming left V 6 bases short and J 5 bases short, with 19 bases between. Germline V CDR1 and CDR2: SGHAT, FQDESV (reference sequence). The CDR3 has 16 amino acids. DNA for the CDR3: TGTGCCAGCAGAAACGGGAGAAGGGGCGGTACCGGGGAGCTGTTTTTT. Translated: CASRNGRRGGTGELFF.

This chain links TRBV7-8 with TRBJ2-2; D gene unclear. V lost 5 bases to trimming and J lost 8 bases, with 27 bases between them. The CDR3 contains 18 residues. CDR1 is SGHVS, CDR2 FQNEAQ, per germline. In nucleotides, the CDR3 is TGTGCCAGCAGCCCTAGTTCCCCCTTTGTTCTATCGCGGGGGGAGCTGTTTTTT. Protein: CASSPSSPFVLSRGELFF. The full variable domain, in which reference TRBV7-8 and TRBJ2-2 provide the parts outside the CDR3, is GAGVSQSPRYKVAKRGQDVALRCDPISGHVSLFWYQQALGQGPEFLTYFQNEAQLDKSGLPSDRFFAERPEGSVSTLKIQRTQQEDSAVYLCASSPSSPFVLSRGELFFGEGSRLTVL.

The rearrangement joins TRBV19 to TRBJ2-7; the match to TRBD2 covers 8 bases. V was pared by 0 bases and J by 2 bases, with 3 bases of the junction left unmatched. Germline lookup yields CDR1 LNHDA and CDR2 SQIVND (reference sequence). This CDR3 comprises 15 residues. DNA for the CDR3: TGTGCCAGTAGTATAGATAATAGCGGGGCCTACGAGCAGTACTTC. It codes for CASSIDNSGAYEQYF.

The V and J genes are TRBV7-2 and TRBJ1-1; weak D call: TRBD1 (6 bases). The CDR3 extends over 17 amino acids. The germline CDR1 and CDR2 sequences are SGHTA and FQGNSA. Trimming removed 6 bases from V and 9 bases from J, with 29 bases in between. The CDR3 loop is CASRSVGSGPRQGQAFF. The CDR3 bases are TGTGCCAGCAGATCAGTGGGGTCGGGACCCAGGCAGGGGCAAGCTTTCTTT.

The chain joins TRBV28 to TRBJ1-1; D gene unclear. This CDR3 is 12 amino acids long. The V and J ends lost 6 bases and 5 bases respectively, with 10 bases between them. Germline V lookup: CDR1 MDHEN, CDR2 SYDVKM. The CDR3 here is CASSRPGTEAFF. The CDR3 region has the DNA TGTGCCAGCAGCCGCCCGGGTACTGAAGCTTTCTTT.

This rearrangement joins TRBV3-1 (or the pseudogene TRBV3-2) to TRBJ1-2; no reliable D call. V shed 2 bases and J shed 4 bases, with 8 bases lying between them. The germline CDR1 and CDR2 sequences are LGHDT and YNNKEL (reference sequence). The CDR3 totals 13 residues. CDR3 sequence: CASSQLAGYGYTF. CDR3 coding DNA: TGTGCCAGCAGCCAACTCGCGGGCTATGGCTACACCTTC.

The chain combines TRBV29-1 with TRBJ1-2; 7 bases match TRBD1. V shed 7 bases and J 6 bases; nucleotides not matched to a gene: 11. Germline assignment: CDR1 SQVTM and CDR2 ANQGSEA. The CDR3 covers 13 residues. As DNA, the CDR3 is TGCAGCGCCGGGACAGTATTGAACAATGGCTACACCTTC. Encoded protein: CSAGTVLNNGYTF.

This clone appeared a few times. This chain joins TRBV5-6 and TRBJ1-6, with 9 nucleotides matching TRBD1. With V trimmed by 4 bases and J by 9 bases, 14 bases remained unmatched. The V gene's germline CDR1 is SGHDT and CDR2 YYEEEE. The CDR3 sequence is 17 residues long. CDR3: CASSEGQGGFWFSPLHF. The CDR3 bases are TGTGCCAGCAGCGAGGGACAGGGCGGCTTTTGGTTTTCACCCCTCCACTTT.

The V and J genes are TRBV19 and TRBJ2-2; D is unclear. Looked up from germline, CDR1 is LNHDA and CDR2 is SQIVND (reference sequence). Trimming stripped 5 bases from V and 1 base from J, with 8 bases between. The CDR3 totals 14 residues. The CDR3 here is CASSSAGNTGELFF. The CDR3 coding sequence is TGTGCCAGTAGTTCAGCAGGGAACACCGGGGAGCTGTTTTTT. The full variable domain, its missing parts supplied by reference TRBV19 and TRBJ2-2, is DGGITQSPKYLFRKEGQNVTLSCEQNLNHDAMYWYRQDPGQGLRLIYYSQIVNDFQKGDIAEGYSVSREKKESFPLTVTSAQKNPTAFYLCASSSAGNTGELFFGEGSRLTVL.

The chain joins TRBV6-6 to TRBJ2-7; a weak D match, TRBD1 (5 bases). V gave up 2 bases and J gave up 5 bases, with 19 bases separating them. The CDR3 totals 16 residues. Germline V gene sequence: CDR1 MNHNY, CDR2 SVGAGI (reference sequence). CDR3 DNA sequence: TGTGCCAGCAGTTACACCCCTGGCAGGGCGGCAGACGAGCAGTACTTC. This sequence encodes CASSYTPGRAADEQYF.

This chain connects TRBV5-1 to TRBJ1-6; 9 nucleotides line up with TRBD1. The junction had 7 bases not matched to a gene; V was cut back by 4 bases and J by 11 bases. CDR1 is SGHRS, CDR2 YFSETQ, per germline. The CDR3 covers 14 residues. Here the CDR3 reads CASSPGQGITPLHF. The CDR3 DNA follows: TGCGCCAGCAGCCCGGGACAGGGAATAACACCCCTCCACTTT.

The chain links TRBV24-1 to TRBJ2-1, with 14 bases fitting TRBD2. This CDR3 has 19 residues. The ends lost 3 bases at V and 4 bases at J; junction bases unmatched: 10. Germline loops: CDR1 KGHDR, CDR2 SFDVKD. The CDR3 sequence is CATSDLTPGLAGAYNEQFF. The CDR3 DNA sequence: TGTGCCACCAGTGATCTAACACCGGGACTAGCGGGGGCGTACAATGAGCAGTTCTTC.